This T cell receptor beta chain was captured by sequencing in a study of CXCR3-negative and CXCR3-positive naive CD8 T cells. Regarding this clonotype: Its target is not known.

The CDR3 has 11 residues. Germline loops: CDR1 MDHEN, CDR2 SYDVKM. The libraries of TRB cDNA were constructed through 5' RACE using UMI labels. TCRdb re-called the 5' RACE reads and gives one entry per CDR3 protein, without DNA. The sample has roughly 120,000 distinct CDR3 sequences. Study findings and constraints: Naive cells that were CXCR3-positive had more hydrophobic TRB CDR3s (compared with CXCR3-negative naive cells).

The J gene is TRBJ2-1, the V gene TRBV28; the TCRdb call, TRBD1, lacks DNA for checking. This TCR derives from a human donor in good health. Some clones in this sample may be carry-over from other donors' samples. The sample consisted of naive CXCR3+ CD8+ T cells from blood. As to subset: CD45RO-CCR7+CD27+CD95- naive CD8+ T cells expressing CXCR3 (TNR3+). The CDR3 sequence: CASSSGDEQFF.